This T cell receptor (beta chain) originates from a study of blood T cell repertoires in COVID-19. Authors' data handling: Cell counts per sample came from amplifying reference gene primers. TCRdb's copy holds only in-frame clones and misses some; the assay was immunoSEQ multiplex PCR. That table is the source of V, J and clone size, and D and trimming were worked out from the DNA. The repertoire holds 50,000 to 55,000 clones, with roughly 91% as singletons. CDR1 is SNHLY and CDR2 is FYNNEI in the germline V gene. The CDR3 consists of 14 residues. Trimming cost V 3 bases and J 7 bases; bases outside gene matches: 8.

The rearrangement links TRBV2 to TRBJ2-5; 7 nucleotides align to TRBD1. The sample was peripheral blood. The clonotype was recovered from a man aged 45-65 years with active COVID-19. CDR3 nucleotide sequence: TGTGCCAGCAGTGAGGCGGACAGGAAAGGGACCCAGTACTTC. Its protein product is CASSEADRKGTQYF.